This TCR beta chain emerged from a study of post-analysis software for immune sequencing data. About the study: There were relapsing-remitting, secondary progressive and progressive-relapsing multiple sclerosis among the disease courses included. Study-level results: Samples from a shared batch, those prepared together, strongly co-clustered by F measure. There were roughly 5 TRBV segments more frequent in patients than controls, and TRBV5-6, TRBV5-1 and TRBV20-1 were among them. Controls showed significantly higher normalized Chao1 diversity than did multiple sclerosis patients.

With respect to this clonotype: Its matching antigen is unknown.

TCR beta cDNA libraries included unique molecular identifiers. TCRdb itself ran the PCR reads through MiXCR, one entry per CDR3 protein. The sample lists hundreds of thousands of distinct CDR3 sequences; about 44% were seen once. The CDR3 sequence is 12 residues long. The junction had 5 bases not matched to a gene; V was cut back by 6 bases and J by 12 bases. Looked up from germline, CDR1 is MNHEY and CDR2 is SMNVEV (reference sequence). The chain has TRBV27 and TRBJ2-3, with 11 bases lining up with TRBD2. The sample consisted of blood. The source of this sequence is a girl aged 10-17 years with multiple sclerosis. The CDR3 region has the DNA TGTGCCAGCAGCGGACTAGCGGGCAAACAGTATTTT. Protein sequence: CASSGLAGKQYF.